Listed here are 18 T cell receptor beta chains from one sample, sequenced in a study of a mutant IDH1 vaccine in newly diagnosed glioma. Time point reported: baseline, week 1 (first vaccination visit). Treatment here: pre-vaccination baseline after standard-of-care therapy. The table came from immunoSEQ multiplex PCR; TCRdb's copy has only in-frame clones and leaves some out. The sample has around 59,000 clones, about 91% seen once. The specimen was PBMCs, collected from a glioma patient treated with radiotherapy, temozolomide or both. The receptors derive from a man aged 45-65 years with glioma.

The genes are TRBV27 and TRBJ1-6, with 11 bases that match TRBD1. The CDR3 runs 20 residues. Losses at the gene ends were 6 bases for V and 3 bases for J; bases not matched to a gene: 16. Germline V gene lookup returns CDR1 MNHEY and CDR2 SMNVEV (reference sequence). For the CDR3, the DNA is TGTGCCAGCAGCCTTCTACCGGGACAGGGGGGTCCCCACTATAATTCACCCCTCCACTTT. It codes for CASSLLPGQGGPHYNSPLHF.

This clone came up a few times. V and J are TRBV6-5 and TRBJ2-3, with 14 bases that match TRBD2. The CDR3 contains 16 residues. Germline CDR1 MNHEY, CDR2 SVGAGI. Germline trimming cut 4 bases from V and 7 bases from J; bases unmatched to any gene: 7. The CDR3 bases are TGTGCCAGCAGTTTTCGGACTAGCGGGGGGCGAAATACGCAGTATTTT. It encodes CASSFRTSGGRNTQYF.

V gene TRBV11-2 combines with J gene TRBJ1-2; TRBD1 is a possible D gene (6 bases). The CDR3 spans 16 residues. Germline V gene data show CDR1 as SGHAT and CDR2 as FQNNGV. V was pared by 5 bases and J by 4 bases, with 20 bases between. CDR3 nucleotides: TGTGCCAGCAGCCCCGGGAAGGGGGGCCTCTTCTATGGCTACACCTTC. It codes for CASSPGKGGLFYGYTF. The whole variable domain, filled in from reference TRBV11-2 and TRBJ1-2, reads EAGVAQSPRYKIIEKRQSVAFWCNPISGHATLYWYQQILGQGPKLLIQFQNNGVVDDSQLPKDRFSAERLKGVDSTLKIQPAKLEDSAVYLCASSPGKGGLFYGYTFGSGTRLTVV.

The J gene is TRBJ2-7, the V gene TRBV5-1; 8 bases align to TRBD1. V shed 0 bases, J shed 0 bases, and the junction held 2 bases outside the gene matches. Germline V gives CDR1 SGHRS, CDR2 YFSETQ. The CDR3 is made up of 15 amino acids. CDR3 in amino acids: CASSLAGQGSYEQYF. As DNA, the CDR3 is TGCGCCAGCAGCTTGGCAGGACAGGGCTCCTACGAGCAGTACTTC.

CDR3 in amino acids: CASIPNGQGLEKLFF. The CDR3 nucleotides are TGTGCCAGCATTCCAAATGGACAGGGGTTGGAAAAACTGTTTTTT. J is TRBJ1-4 and V is TRBV6-6; TRBD1 matches at 9 bases. The CDR3 spans 15 residues. The ends lost 7 bases at V and 8 bases at J; junction bases unmatched: 11. Germline CDR1 MNHNY, CDR2 SVGAGI (reference sequence).

The CDR3 DNA follows: TGTGCCAGCAGCTTCGGGACAGGGAACTATGGCTACACCTTC. This translates into CASSFGTGNYGYTF. The chain has TRBV11-2 and TRBJ1-2; TRBD1 matches 9 bases. This CDR3 spans 14 amino acids. Germline loops: CDR1 SGHAT, CDR2 FQNNGV. With 3 bases clipped from V and 2 bases from J, the junction kept 1 base outside the gene matches.

This chain connects TRBV6-5 to TRBJ2-5; 8 nucleotides agree with TRBD2. The closer fit of TRBJ2-7 to the DNA end suggests the J call may be wrong. The CDR3 is 11 amino acids. Germline CDR1 reads MNHEY; CDR2 reads SVGAGI. The CDR3 is CASGRGVEQYF. The DNA of the CDR3 is TGTGCCAGCGGGCGGGGGGTCGAGCAGTACTTC.

The rearrangement joins TRBV9 to TRBJ1-2; no clear D. V was trimmed by 4 bases and J by 8 bases, leaving 21 bases between them. This CDR3 is built from 15 residues. The germline V gene encodes CDR1 SGDLS and CDR2 YYNGEE. The CDR3 sequence is CASSSDPTYVRGYTF. The CDR3 nucleotides are TGTGCCAGCAGCTCCGATCCAACTTACGTAAGAGGCTACACCTTC.

Regarding this clone: Within the sample, other DNA sequences also encode this same CDR3. The rearrangement joins TRBV7-9 to TRBJ2-7; no reliable D call. The germline V gene has CDR1 SEHNR and CDR2 FQNEAQ (reference sequence). V lost 5 bases to trimming and J lost 0 bases, with 2 bases between them. The CDR3 totals 11 residues. The CDR3 DNA reads as TGTGCCAGCAGCGTCTCCTACGAGCAGTACTTC. Amino acids: CASSVSYEQYF.

V and J are TRBV14 and TRBJ2-7, with D possibly called TRBD1 or TRBD2 (5 bases each). Trimming cost V 2 bases and J 0 bases, with 14 bases left between them. This CDR3 is 16 amino acids long. Germline CDR1 SGHDN, CDR2 FVKESK. The CDR3 protein is CASSQWTWDGSYEQYF. As DNA, the CDR3 is TGTGCCAGCAGCCAATGGACATGGGACGGCTCCTACGAGCAGTACTTC.

The rearrangement joins TRBV7-6 to TRBJ1-1; no reliable D call. This CDR3 comprises 13 residues. The germline V and J ends were trimmed by 5 bases and 0 bases, with 7 bases remaining between them. Per the germline V gene, CDR1 is SGHVS and CDR2 is FNYEAQ. The CDR3 loop reads CASSRNLNTEAFF. The CDR3 DNA is TGTGCCAGCAGCCGAAACCTGAACACTGAAGCTTTCTTT.

CDR3 region: CASRRPGRSTNEKLFF. In DNA form, the CDR3 reads TGTGCCAGCAGGCGCCCGGGCAGGTCAACTAATGAAAAACTGTTTTTT. The chain is built from TRBV11-2 and TRBJ1-4; the D is unclear. The V end was cut by 6 bases, the J end by 0 bases, with 14 bases between. Per germline, CDR1 SGHAT and CDR2 FQNNGV. CDR3 size: 16 residues.

The chain recombines TRBV5-1 with TRBJ2-1; the D gene is possibly TRBD1 (7 bases). V was shortened by 4 bases and J by 9 bases, with 17 bases between the two germline ends. This CDR3 comprises 14 residues. The germline gives CDR1 SGHRS, CDR2 YFSETQ. In nucleotides, the CDR3 is TGCGCCAGCAGCCCAGTGGGGGGACAGAGTGAGCAGTTCTTC. Its translation: CASSPVGGQSEQFF.

The chain employs TRBV18 and TRBJ2-2, with D possibly being TRBD2 (5 bases). The CDR3 sequence is 15 residues long. Germline V gene sequence: CDR1 KGHSH, CDR2 LQKENI. V lost 6 bases, J lost 4 bases, and 15 bases lay in between. The CDR3, as DNA: TGTGCCAGCTCCGGCCAGCGGTCGGGCACCGGGGAGCTGTTTTTT. Its protein product is CASSGQRSGTGELFF.

This chain links TRBV28 with TRBJ1-5, with a tentative D call TRBD1 (5 bases). The ends were cut back, 5 bases at V and 0 bases at J, with 17 bases in the middle. The CDR3 sequence is 17 residues long. Germline CDR1 is MDHEN and CDR2 is SYDVKM. CDR3 amino acids: CASSRFRGEYSNQPQHF. CDR3 nucleotides: TGTGCCAGCAGTCGATTTCGGGGGGAATATAGCAATCAGCCCCAGCATTTT.

This chain joins TRBV2 and TRBJ1-1; 7 bases fit TRBD1. The CDR3 runs to 14 residues. The V and J ends lost 6 bases and 0 bases, in that order; junction bases with no gene match: 4. Germline V gene sequence: CDR1 SNHLY, CDR2 FYNNEI. Here the CDR3 reads CASSLGQMNTEAFF. The CDR3 region has the DNA TGTGCCAGCAGCTTGGGACAGATGAACACTGAAGCTTTCTTT.

This chain connects TRBV18 to TRBJ2-7; 8 bases map to TRBD2. Germline values: CDR1 KGHSH, CDR2 LQKENI. CDR3 size: 17 residues. V shed 3 bases, J shed 1 base, and the junction held 11 bases outside the gene matches. The DNA of the CDR3 is TGTGCCAGCTCACCCGCTGGGGGTAGCGGGGATTCCTACGAGCAGTACTTC. This translates into CASSPAGGSGDSYEQYF. The variable domain in full, with the rest retrieved from reference TRBV18 and TRBJ2-7, is NAGVMQNPRHLVRRRGQEARLRCSPMKGHSHVYWYRQLPEEGLKFMVYLQKENIIDESGMPKERFSAEFPKEGPSILRIQQVVRGDSAAYFCASSPAGGSGDSYEQYFGPGTRLTVT.

This clone showed up just once. The V and J genes are TRBV19 and TRBJ1-5, with TRBD1 as a possible D gene (5 bases). Trimming cost V 3 bases and J 2 bases, with 14 bases left between them. The V gene's germline CDR1 is LNHDA and CDR2 SQIVND (reference sequence). This CDR3 has 16 amino acids. The CDR3 DNA sequence: TGTGCCAGTAGTATTATCTTCAGGGATCGCAATCAGCCCCAGCATTTT. Amino acid sequence: CASSIIFRDRNQPQHF.